The clone carrying this T cell receptor beta chain was counted many times. No antigen is known for it. This entry is derived from a study of beta chain features in type 1 diabetes. Stem cell-like memory, regulatory, central memory and naive CD4+ cells were sorted via CD45RO/CCR7/CD25/CD127/CD95/CD27. The V gene's germline CDR1 is KGHSH and CDR2 LQKENI. With V trimmed by 3 bases and J by 4 bases, 12 bases remained unmatched. The CDR3 is 17 amino acids. Broader study findings: Naive, central memory and Treg TCRB repertoires appeared more alike in patients than in healthy donors. For Type 1 diabetes patients, all four CD4+ subsets carried TCRB CDR3s that were moderately but significantly shorter.

Expressed TCRB transcripts were sequenced because the isolated RNA had all been reverse transcribed beforehand. Clones were sequenced by immunoSEQ multiplex PCR, and TCRdb holds only the in-frame ones, with some missing. The sample has around 160,000 clones, around 8% seen once. The chain joins TRBV18 to TRBJ1-1, with 9 nucleotides matching TRBD1. This sequence was found in a young woman with type 1 diabetes. Material: central memory CD4+ T cells from blood. In DNA form, the CDR3 reads TGTGCCAGCTCACCCGCTCGTACAGGGGGCGGGGGCACTGAAGCTTTCTTT. Encoded protein: CASSPARTGGGGTEAFF.